This TCR beta chain was captured in a study of PD-L1 blockade in urothelial cancer. Germline V gene data show CDR1 as SGHAT and CDR2 as FQNNGV. The CDR3 loop spans 14 amino acids. V lost 4 bases and J lost 6, with 12 bases in between. PCRs each included synthetic TCR analog templates spiked in. The protocol was immunoSEQ multiplex PCR, while the TCRdb copy is restricted to in-frame clones and leaves out a portion. This table has more than 50,000 clones, around 86% appearing once. Study results and caveats: Enhanced expansion of tumor-associated blood clones at 3 weeks characterized durable-benefit patients.

Time point specified: pretreatment peripheral blood. Anywhere from 1 to 8 samples came from each patient, spanning pretreatment and on-treatment. Concerning this clone itself: What it binds is not known.

The sequences come from PBMCs, collected around atezolizumab (anti-PD-L1) treatment. The V call is TRBV11-2, the J call TRBJ2-2; maybe TRBD2 (6 bases). This TCR was sampled from a man between 65 and 85 years old with urothelial cancer. DNA for the CDR3: TGTGCCAGCAGCTACCGACTAGTCTCCGGGGAGCTGTTTTTT. This gives the protein CASSYRLVSGELFF.